The next 21 T cell receptor beta chains were all read from a single sample in a study of blood T cells in healthy people across ages. A second about 7 to 11 cycle PCR used barcoded and J-beta primers. TCRdb called the 5' RACE reads again in MiXCR, with one record for every CDR3 protein. The data hold more than 1.4 million distinct CDR3 sequences, with approximately 40% observed a single time. Material for sequencing was blood. These receptor sequences come from a woman in her late teens or twenties in good health.

The genes are TRBV30 and TRBJ1-4; D is unresolved. The CDR3 is 15 amino acids. Germline CDR1 reads GTSNPN; CDR2 reads SVGIG (reference sequence). The V end was cut by 0 bases, the J end by 10 bases, with 18 bases between. CDR3 sequence (DNA): TGTGCCTGGAGTGTACAAGGAAACCTCGGGAGAAAACTGTTTTTT. Translating gives CAWSVQGNLGRKLFF.

Only a few counts were recorded for this clonotype. The chain employs TRBV12-3 or TRBV12-4 and TRBJ2-5, with 14 positions matching TRBD2. The CDR3 has 15 residues. V lost 7 bases and J lost 8; bases outside the gene matches: 9. CDR3 nucleotide sequence: TGTGCCAGCATCTCCGGGACTAGCGGGGGTCGAACCCAGTACTTC. The encoded protein is CASISGTSGGRTQYF.

This sequence joins TRBV29-1 and TRBJ2-5, with TRBD1 matching 7 bases. V lost 0 bases to trimming and J lost 3 bases; unmatched junction nucleotides: 1. Germline V lookup: CDR1 SQVTM, CDR2 ANQGSEA. This CDR3 has 13 residues. The CDR3 nucleotides read TGCAGCGTTGAAGAAGGACAGGAAGAGACCCAGTACTTC. Amino acid sequence: CSVEEGQEETQYF.

In this sample, this clonotype turned up many times. The chain combines TRBV4-1 with TRBJ2-1; D unclear. The CDR3 runs to 9 residues. The V gene's germline CDR1 is MGHRA and CDR2 YSYEKL. V was clipped by 2 bases and J by 15 bases, with 5 bases between them. CDR3 coding DNA: TGCGCCAGCAGCCAAACCCGGTTCTTC. Residues: CASSQTRFF.

V is TRBV11-2 and J is TRBJ2-1; 9 bases fit TRBD2. CDR3 length: 19 residues. Trimming removed 1 base from V and 2 bases from J; junction bases left unmatched: 12. CDR1 SGHAT and CDR2 FQNNGV come from the germline V gene. As DNA, the CDR3 is TGTGCCAGCAGCTTAGTATGGGCGGGAGGGCCTTCGCCCTACAATGAGCAGTTCTTC. It is translated as CASSLVWAGGPSPYNEQFF.

Comment on this clonotype: A much bigger clone sits one base away, suggesting this may be a read error. The chain carries TRBV20-1 and TRBJ2-5, with 10 bases lining up with TRBD2. Matching the DNA end better, TRBJ2-7 makes the J call doubtful. Germline lookup yields CDR1 DFQATT and CDR2 SNEGSKA (reference sequence). The CDR3 spans 15 residues. In DNA, the CDR3 is TGCAGTGCTCCCACCGGGCGAGCGGGAGGGCTCGAGCAGTACTTC. This codes for CSAPTGRAGGLEQYF.

The chain carries TRBV2 and TRBJ2-3; a possible D gene is TRBD2 (5 bases). V gave up 5 bases and J gave up 1 base, with 13 bases separating them. CDR1 SNHLY and CDR2 FYNNEI come from the germline V gene. The CDR3 contains 15 residues. CDR3 residues: CASSFTRSGTDTQYF. The CDR3, as DNA: TGTGCCAGCAGTTTTACTAGGAGCGGCACAGATACGCAGTATTTT.

This clonotype appeared a few times. The J gene is TRBJ2-1, the V gene TRBV20-1; 16 bases match TRBD2. Trimming removed 4 bases from V and 4 bases from J; junction bases left unmatched: 4. CDR1 is DFQATT, CDR2 SNEGSKA, per germline (reference sequence). There are 16 residues in the CDR3. The CDR3 DNA reads TGCAGTGCTAAGGGGACTAGCGGGAGGGGATACAATGAGCAGTTCTTC. Protein product: CSAKGTSGRGYNEQFF.

The chain recombines TRBV11-2 with TRBJ1-2; TRBD1 matches at 7 bases. Trimming removed 6 bases from V and 4 bases from J; junction bases left unmatched: 11. CDR3 length equals 15 residues. Per germline, CDR1 SGHAT and CDR2 FQNNGV. The CDR3 DNA sequence: TGTGCCAGCAGATGTAGAAGGGGGCAGCTCTATGGCTACACCTTC. Translation gives CASRCRRGQLYGYTF.

This clonotype was seen more than once but under ten times. The chain has TRBV28 and TRBJ1-4; no reliable D call. V was clipped by 8 bases and J by 8 bases, with 9 bases between them. The CDR3 has 11 amino acids. CDR1 and CDR2 (germline): MDHEN, SYDVKM. CDR3 residues: CASSAVEKLFF. Here the CDR3 DNA reads TGTGCCAGCTCGGCTGTCGAAAAACTGTTTTTT. The full variable domain, its missing parts supplied by reference TRBV28 and TRBJ1-4, is DVKVTQSSRYLVKRTGEKVFLECVQDMDHENMFWYRQDPGLGLRLIYFSYDVKMKEKGDIPEGYSVSREKKERFSLILESASTNQTSMYLCASSAVEKLFFGSGTQLSVL.

This clonotype was detected only once. The chain recombines TRBV30 with TRBJ2-1; no reliable D call. V lost 0 bases and J 7 bases, leaving 7 bases between the germline ends. Germline CDR1 and CDR2: GTSNPN and SVGIG (reference sequence). This CDR3 region has 12 residues. For the CDR3, the DNA is TGTGCCTGGAGTGTACTGTCGAATGAGCAGTTCTTC. Translated: CAWSVLSNEQFF.

This clonotype has only a few counts. This chain links TRBV30 with TRBJ2-7; possible D gene TRBD1, 6 bases. The CDR3 spans 12 residues. Germline V gives CDR1 GTSNPN, CDR2 SVGIG (reference sequence). Trimming took 2 bases from V and 6 from J, leaving 11 bases between them. Here the CDR3 DNA reads TGTGCCTGGAGTCTGGGGGCTGGCGAGCAGTACTTC. This gives the protein CAWSLGAGEQYF.

The gene calls are TRBV4-1 and TRBJ1-1; D is undetermined. The CDR3 extends over 14 amino acids. The germline V gene has CDR1 MGHRA and CDR2 YSYEKL. V was cut by 0 bases and J by 0 bases, with 5 bases left in between. The CDR3 DNA reads as TGCGCCAGCAGCCAAGAAAGCATGAACACTGAAGCTTTCTTT. This sequence encodes CASSQESMNTEAFF.

This clonotype was recorded many times. J is TRBJ2-7 and V is TRBV5-1, with 9 bases aligning to TRBD1. CDR3 size: 14 residues. Germline V gene sequence: CDR1 SGHRS, CDR2 YFSETQ. V lost 4 bases, J lost 0 bases, and 2 bases stayed unmatched. The CDR3 loop reads CASSPGQGSYEQYF. CDR3 DNA: TGCGCCAGCAGCCCGGGACAGGGCTCCTACGAGCAGTACTTC.

This sequence joins TRBV9 and TRBJ2-1, with 7 bases that match TRBD2. The V and J ends lost 4 bases and 1 base, in that order; junction bases with no gene match: 17. The V gene's germline CDR1 is SGDLS and CDR2 YYNGEE. This CDR3 has 19 residues. The DNA of the CDR3 is TGTGCCAGCAGCCCCCCGCATTTGATATGGGGGGGTTCCTACAATGAGCAGTTCTTC. Amino acid sequence: CASSPPHLIWGGSYNEQFF. Variable domain in full (rest from reference TRBV9 and TRBJ2-1): DSGVTQTPKHLITATGQRVTLRCSPRSGDLSVYWYQQSLDQGLQFLIQYYNGEERAKGNILERFSAQQFPDLHSELNLSSLELGDSALYFCASSPPHLIWGGSYNEQFFGPGTRLTVL.

The chain employs TRBV12-3 or TRBV12-4 and TRBJ2-5; D perhaps matches TRBD1 (6 bases). The CDR3 runs to 14 residues. V was clipped by 5 bases and J by 0 bases, with 10 bases between them. CDR3 residues: CASSRDTYQETQYF. The CDR3 DNA reads as TGTGCCAGCAGTAGGGACACCTACCAAGAGACCCAGTACTTC.

The chain couples TRBV6-5 to TRBJ2-1; D may be TRBD1 or TRBD2 (5 bases each). CDR3 length equals 14 residues. Germline CDR1 is MNHEY and CDR2 is SVGAGI. V was trimmed by 6 bases and J by 5 bases, leaving 14 bases between them. The CDR3 bases are TGTGCCAGCAGCTCCCCGGGACCCAACAATGAGCAGTTCTTC. Amino acids: CASSSPGPNNEQFF.

The chain carries TRBV27 and TRBJ2-3, with D perhaps TRBD1 (6 bases). The CDR3 extends over 14 amino acids. Germline-derived CDR1 and CDR2 are MNHEY and SMNVEV (reference sequence). The V end lost 2 bases, the J end lost 11 bases, and 17 bases lay between the germline ends. For the CDR3, the DNA is TGTGCCAGCAGTTTAGAGGGCATAGGGGGTATGCAGTATTTT. It translates to CASSLEGIGGMQYF.

The chain carries TRBV7-2 and TRBJ1-5; D gene uncertain. With 1 base removed from V and 8 bases from J, the gap between germline ends came to 9 bases. The CDR3 extends over 13 amino acids. The germline gives CDR1 SGHTA, CDR2 FQGNSA. This CDR3 is CASSLGGSEPQHF. The CDR3 region has the DNA TGTGCCAGCAGCTTAGGAGGAAGCGAGCCCCAGCATTTT.

V usage is TRBV14 and J usage is TRBJ2-1; no reliable D call. The J call may not be correct, given that the DNA end is closer to TRBJ2-7. CDR3 size: 13 residues. Per germline, CDR1 SGHDN and CDR2 FVKESK. The CDR3 DNA is TGTGCCAGCAGCCGCAACTCCTACAATGAGCAGTACTTC. Encoded protein: CASSRNSYNEQYF.

This chain joins TRBV6-1 and TRBJ2-3, with D hard to call. Germline lookup yields CDR1 MNHNS and CDR2 SASEGT. CDR3 length: 12 residues. Trimming took 7 bases from V and 12 from J, leaving 17 bases between them. CDR3 residues: CASTSLAADQYF. CDR3 bases: TGTGCCAGCACTTCGTTAGCTGCCGACCAGTATTTT.